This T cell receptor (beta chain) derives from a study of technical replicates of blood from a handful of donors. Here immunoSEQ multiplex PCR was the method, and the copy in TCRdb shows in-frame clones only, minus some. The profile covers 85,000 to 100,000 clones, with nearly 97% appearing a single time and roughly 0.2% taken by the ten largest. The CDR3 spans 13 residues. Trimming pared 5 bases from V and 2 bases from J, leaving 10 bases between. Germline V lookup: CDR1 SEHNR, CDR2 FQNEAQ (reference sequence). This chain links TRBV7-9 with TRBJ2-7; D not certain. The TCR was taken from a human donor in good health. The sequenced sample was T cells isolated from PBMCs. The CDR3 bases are TGTGCCAGCAGCCTTATAACAACCTACGAGCAGTACTTC. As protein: CASSLITTYEQYF.